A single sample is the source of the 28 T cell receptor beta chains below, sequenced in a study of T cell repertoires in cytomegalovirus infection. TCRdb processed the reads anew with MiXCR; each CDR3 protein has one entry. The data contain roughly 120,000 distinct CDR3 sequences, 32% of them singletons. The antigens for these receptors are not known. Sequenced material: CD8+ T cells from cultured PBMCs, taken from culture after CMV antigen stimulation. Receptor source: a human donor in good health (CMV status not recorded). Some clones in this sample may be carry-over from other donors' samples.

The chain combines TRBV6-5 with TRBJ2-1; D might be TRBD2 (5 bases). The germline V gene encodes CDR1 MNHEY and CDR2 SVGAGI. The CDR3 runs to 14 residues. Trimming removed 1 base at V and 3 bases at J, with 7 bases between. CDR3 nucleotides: TGTGCCAGCAGTTACTACCGGGACTACAATGAGCAGTTCTTC. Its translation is CASSYYRDYNEQFF.

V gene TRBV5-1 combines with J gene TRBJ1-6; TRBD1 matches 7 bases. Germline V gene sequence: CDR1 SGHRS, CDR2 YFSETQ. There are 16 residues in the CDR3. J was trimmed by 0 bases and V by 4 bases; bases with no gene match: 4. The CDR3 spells CASSRQGISYNSPLHF. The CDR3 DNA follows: TGCGCCAGCAGCCGACAGGGTATCTCCTATAATTCACCCCTCCACTTT.

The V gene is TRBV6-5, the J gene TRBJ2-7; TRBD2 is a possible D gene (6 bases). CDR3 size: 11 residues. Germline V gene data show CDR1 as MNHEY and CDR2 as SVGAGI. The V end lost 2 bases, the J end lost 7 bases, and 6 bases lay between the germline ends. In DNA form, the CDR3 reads TGTGCCAGCAGTTACGGGGGGGAGCAGTACTTC. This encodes CASSYGGEQYF.

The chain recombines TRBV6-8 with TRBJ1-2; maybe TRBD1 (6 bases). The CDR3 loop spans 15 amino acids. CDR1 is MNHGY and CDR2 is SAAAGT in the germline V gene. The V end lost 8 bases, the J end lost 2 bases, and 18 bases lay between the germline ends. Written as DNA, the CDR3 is TGTGCCAGCGGTTCCGGACAGTCCGTGAACTATGGCTACACCTTC. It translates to CASGSGQSVNYGYTF.

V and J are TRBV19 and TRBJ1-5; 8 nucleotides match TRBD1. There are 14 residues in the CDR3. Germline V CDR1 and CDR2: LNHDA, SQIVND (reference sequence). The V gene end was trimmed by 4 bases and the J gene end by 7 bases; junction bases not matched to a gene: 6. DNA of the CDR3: TGTGCCAGTAGTAGTGGACAGGGTGGGCAGCCCCAGCATTTT. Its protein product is CASSSGQGGQPQHF. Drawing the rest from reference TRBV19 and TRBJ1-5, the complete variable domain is DGGITQSPKYLFRKEGQNVTLSCEQNLNHDAMYWYRQDPGQGLRLIYYSQIVNDFQKGDIAEGYSVSREKKESFPLTVTSAQKNPTAFYLCASSSGQGGQPQHFGDGTRLSIL.

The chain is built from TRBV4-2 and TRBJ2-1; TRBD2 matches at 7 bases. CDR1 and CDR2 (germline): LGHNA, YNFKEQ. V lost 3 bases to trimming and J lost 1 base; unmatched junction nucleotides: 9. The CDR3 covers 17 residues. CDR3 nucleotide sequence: TGTGCCAGCAGCCAGGAGTGGGGCGGGGGTTCCTACAATGAGCAGTTCTTC. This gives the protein CASSQEWGGGSYNEQFF.

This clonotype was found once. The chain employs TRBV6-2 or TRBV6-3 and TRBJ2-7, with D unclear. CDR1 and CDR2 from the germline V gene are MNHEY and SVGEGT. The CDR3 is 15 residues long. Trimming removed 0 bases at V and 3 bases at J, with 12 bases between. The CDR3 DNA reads TGTGCCAGCAGTTACTCGATCGGTAAGAGCTACGAGCAGTACTTC. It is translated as CASSYSIGKSYEQYF.

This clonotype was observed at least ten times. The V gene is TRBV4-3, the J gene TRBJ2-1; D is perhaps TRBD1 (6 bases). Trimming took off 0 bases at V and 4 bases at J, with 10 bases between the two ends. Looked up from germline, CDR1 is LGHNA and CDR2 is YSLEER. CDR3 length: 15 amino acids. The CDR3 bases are TGCGCCAGCAGCCAAGAGGGGGCCAAGTACAATGAGCAGTTCTTC. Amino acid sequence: CASSQEGAKYNEQFF.

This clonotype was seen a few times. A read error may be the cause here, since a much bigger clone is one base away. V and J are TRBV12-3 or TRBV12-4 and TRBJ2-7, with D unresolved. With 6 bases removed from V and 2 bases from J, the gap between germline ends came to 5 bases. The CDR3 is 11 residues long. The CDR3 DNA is TGTGCCAGCAGCCACACCTACGAGCAGTACTTC. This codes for CASSHTYEQYF.

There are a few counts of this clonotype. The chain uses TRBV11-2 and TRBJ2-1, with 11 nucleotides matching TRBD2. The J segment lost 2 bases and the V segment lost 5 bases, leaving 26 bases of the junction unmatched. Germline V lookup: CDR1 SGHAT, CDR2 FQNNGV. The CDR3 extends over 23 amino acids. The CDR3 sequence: CASSPTSFHSGGELGSPYNEQFF. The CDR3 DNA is TGTGCCAGCAGCCCTACATCCTTCCATAGCGGGGGGGAACTAGGTTCACCCTACAATGAGCAGTTCTTC.

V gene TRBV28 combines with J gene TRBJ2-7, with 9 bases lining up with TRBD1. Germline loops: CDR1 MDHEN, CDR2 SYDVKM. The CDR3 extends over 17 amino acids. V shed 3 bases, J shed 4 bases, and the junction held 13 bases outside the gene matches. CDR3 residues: CASSLSLYRGRWYEQYF. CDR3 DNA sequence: TGTGCCAGCAGTTTGTCCCTCTACAGGGGGCGTTGGTACGAGCAGTACTTC.

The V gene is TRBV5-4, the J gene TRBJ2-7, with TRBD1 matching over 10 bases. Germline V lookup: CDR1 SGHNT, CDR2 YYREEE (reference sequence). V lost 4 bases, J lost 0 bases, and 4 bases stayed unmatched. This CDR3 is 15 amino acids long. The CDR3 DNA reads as TGTGCCAGCAGCGGGGGACAGGGGAGCTCCTACGAGCAGTACTTC. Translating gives CASSGGQGSSYEQYF.

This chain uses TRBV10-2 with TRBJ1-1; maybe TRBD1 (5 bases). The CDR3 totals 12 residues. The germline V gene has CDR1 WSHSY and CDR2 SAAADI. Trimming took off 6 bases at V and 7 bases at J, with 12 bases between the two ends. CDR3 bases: TGCGCCAGCAGCGGGGACGGCTTTGAAGCTTTCTTT. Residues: CASSGDGFEAFF.

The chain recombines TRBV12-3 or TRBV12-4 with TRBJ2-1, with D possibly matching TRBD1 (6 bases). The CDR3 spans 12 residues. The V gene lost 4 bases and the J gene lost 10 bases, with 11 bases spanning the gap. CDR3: CASSSGTSEQFF. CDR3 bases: TGTGCCAGCAGTTCTGGGACAAGCGAGCAGTTCTTC.

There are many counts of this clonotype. CDR3 protein: CASSKLRGGENNEQFF. CDR3 DNA: TGTGCCAGCAGCAAGCTTAGAGGGGGGGAAAACAATGAGCAGTTCTTC. This chain uses TRBV7-9 with TRBJ2-1, with a weak D call TRBD2 (7 bases). Per the germline V gene, CDR1 is SEHNR and CDR2 is FQNEAQ (reference sequence). Trimming pared 5 bases from V and 5 bases from J, leaving 19 bases between. CDR3 length: 16 amino acids.

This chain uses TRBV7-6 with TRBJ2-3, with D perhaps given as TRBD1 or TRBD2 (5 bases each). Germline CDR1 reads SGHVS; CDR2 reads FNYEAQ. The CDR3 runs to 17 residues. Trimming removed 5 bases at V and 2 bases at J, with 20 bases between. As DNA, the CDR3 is TGTGCCAGCAGCCCGGGACGGATGGGTCCCTTCACAGATACGCAGTATTTT. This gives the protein CASSPGRMGPFTDTQYF.

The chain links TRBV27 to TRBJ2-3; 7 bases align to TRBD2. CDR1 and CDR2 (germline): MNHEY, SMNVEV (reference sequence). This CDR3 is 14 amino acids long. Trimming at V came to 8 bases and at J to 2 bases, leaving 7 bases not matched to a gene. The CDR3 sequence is CASAPGGLTDTQYF. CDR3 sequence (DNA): TGTGCCAGCGCACCGGGAGGTCTCACAGATACGCAGTATTTT.

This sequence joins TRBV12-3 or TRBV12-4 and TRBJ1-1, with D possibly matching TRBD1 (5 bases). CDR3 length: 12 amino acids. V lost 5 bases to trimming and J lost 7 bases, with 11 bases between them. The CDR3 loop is CASSPGTDEAFF. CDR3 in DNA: TGTGCCAGCAGTCCGGGGACCGATGAAGCTTTCTTT.

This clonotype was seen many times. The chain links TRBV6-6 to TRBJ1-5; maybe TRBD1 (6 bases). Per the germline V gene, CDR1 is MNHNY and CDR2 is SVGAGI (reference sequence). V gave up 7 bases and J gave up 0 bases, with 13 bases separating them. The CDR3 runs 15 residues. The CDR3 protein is CASTQGQISNQPQHF. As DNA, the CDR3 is TGTGCCAGCACCCAGGGACAAATTAGCAATCAGCCCCAGCATTTT.

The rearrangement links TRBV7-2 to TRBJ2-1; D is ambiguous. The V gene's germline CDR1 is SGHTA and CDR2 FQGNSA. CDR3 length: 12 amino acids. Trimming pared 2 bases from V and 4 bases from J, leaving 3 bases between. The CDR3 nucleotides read TGTGCCAGCAGCTTAAGGTACAATGAGCAGTTCTTC. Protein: CASSLRYNEQFF.

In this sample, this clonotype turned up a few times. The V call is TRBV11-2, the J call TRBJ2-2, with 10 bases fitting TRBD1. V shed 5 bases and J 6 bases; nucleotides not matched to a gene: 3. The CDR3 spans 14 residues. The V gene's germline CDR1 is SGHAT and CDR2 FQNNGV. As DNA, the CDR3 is TGTGCCAGCAGCCAAGGGACAGGGGCCGGGGAGCTGTTTTTT. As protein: CASSQGTGAGELFF.

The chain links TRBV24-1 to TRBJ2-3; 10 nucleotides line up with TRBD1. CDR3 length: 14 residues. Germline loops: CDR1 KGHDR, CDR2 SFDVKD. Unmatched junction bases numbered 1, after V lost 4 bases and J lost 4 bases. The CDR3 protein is CATSEDRGADTQYF. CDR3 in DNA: TGTGCCACCAGTGAGGACAGGGGGGCAGATACGCAGTATTTT.

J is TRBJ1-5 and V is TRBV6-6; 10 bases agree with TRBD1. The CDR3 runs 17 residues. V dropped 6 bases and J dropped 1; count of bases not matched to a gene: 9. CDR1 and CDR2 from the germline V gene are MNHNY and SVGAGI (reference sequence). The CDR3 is CASRDRGGYISNQPQHF. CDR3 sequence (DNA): TGTGCCAGCAGGGACAGGGGGGGATATATCAGCAATCAGCCCCAGCATTTT.

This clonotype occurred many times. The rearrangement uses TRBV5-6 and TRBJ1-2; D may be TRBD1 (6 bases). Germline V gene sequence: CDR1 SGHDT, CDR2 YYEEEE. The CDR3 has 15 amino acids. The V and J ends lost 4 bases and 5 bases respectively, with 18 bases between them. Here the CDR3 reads CASSPGNGGVYGYTF. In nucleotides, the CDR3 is TGTGCCAGCAGCCCGGGTAATGGGGGCGTGTATGGCTACACCTTC.

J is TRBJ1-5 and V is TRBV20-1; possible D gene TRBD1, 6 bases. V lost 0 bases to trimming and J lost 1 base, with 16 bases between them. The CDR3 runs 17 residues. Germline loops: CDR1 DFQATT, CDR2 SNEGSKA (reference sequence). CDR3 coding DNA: TGCAGTGCTAGAGATCCCTCGGCCAGGGGAAGCAATCAGCCCCAGCATTTT. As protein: CSARDPSARGSNQPQHF.

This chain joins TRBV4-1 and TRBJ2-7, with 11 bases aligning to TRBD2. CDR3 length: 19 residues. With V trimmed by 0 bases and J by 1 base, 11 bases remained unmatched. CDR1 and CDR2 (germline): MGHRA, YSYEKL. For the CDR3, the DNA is TGCGCCAGCAGCCAAGATCCCGAACTAGCGGGGGTCGCTTCCTACGAGCAGTACTTC. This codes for CASSQDPELAGVASYEQYF.

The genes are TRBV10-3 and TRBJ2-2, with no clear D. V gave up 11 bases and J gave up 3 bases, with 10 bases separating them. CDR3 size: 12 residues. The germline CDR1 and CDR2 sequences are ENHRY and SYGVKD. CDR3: CAVGWDTGELFF. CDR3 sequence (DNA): TGTGCCGTTGGTTGGGACACCGGGGAGCTGTTTTTT.

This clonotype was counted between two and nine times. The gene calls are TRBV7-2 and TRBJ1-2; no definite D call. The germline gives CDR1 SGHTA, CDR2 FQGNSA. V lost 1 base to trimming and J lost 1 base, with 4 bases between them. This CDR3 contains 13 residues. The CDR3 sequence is CASSLGLNYGYTF. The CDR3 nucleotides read TGTGCCAGCAGCTTAGGTCTTAACTATGGCTACACCTTC.